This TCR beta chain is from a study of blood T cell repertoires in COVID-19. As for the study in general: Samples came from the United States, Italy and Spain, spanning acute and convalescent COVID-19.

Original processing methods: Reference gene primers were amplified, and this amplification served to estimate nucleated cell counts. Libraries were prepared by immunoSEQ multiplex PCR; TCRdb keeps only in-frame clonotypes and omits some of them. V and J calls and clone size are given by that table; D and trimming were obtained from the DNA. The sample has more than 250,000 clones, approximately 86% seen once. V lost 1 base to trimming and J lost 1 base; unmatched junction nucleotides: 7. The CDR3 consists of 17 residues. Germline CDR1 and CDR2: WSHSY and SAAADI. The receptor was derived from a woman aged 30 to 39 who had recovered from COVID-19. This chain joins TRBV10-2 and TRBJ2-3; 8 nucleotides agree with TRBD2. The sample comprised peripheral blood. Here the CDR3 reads CASSEYFGAGGTDTQYF. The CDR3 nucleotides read TGCGCCAGCAGTGAGTATTTCGGAGCGGGGGGCACAGATACGCAGTATTTT.